Below, 17 T cell receptor beta chains from the same sample are listed, as sequenced in a study of spatial heterogeneity in lung cancer (dated by TCRdb to between 2018 and 2021). What the research found in general, with its limitations: The tumor nonsynonymous mutation count correlated with the number of expanded intratumoral alpha and beta TCRs.

Library generation was performed with 5' RACE. Sequencing relied on a NextSeq 500. TCRdb passed the public sequencing reads through fastp at Q25 and MiXCR, retaining productive beta sequences. Duplicate CDR3 protein sequences are folded into a single record with the most common DNA and genes. The sample profile shows about 3,900 distinct CDR3 sequences; over 3.5% of them were found once. The ten largest clonotypes hold around 49% of the sample. No antigen has been assigned to these receptors. Sample time point, as interpreted from the label and publication: sample taken at primary tumor resection. The sample was lung tumor tissue, taken at surgery. The receptors here all came from a male donor with early-stage non-small cell lung cancer.

Relative to its sample, this clonotype is medium-sized (0.01 to 0.1%). V usage is TRBV2 and J usage is TRBJ2-7; a weak D match, TRBD2 (5 bases). Germline assignment: CDR1 SNHLY and CDR2 FYNNEI. CDR3 length equals 13 residues. V was pared by 4 bases and J by 3 bases, with 10 bases between. The CDR3 sequence: CASSVSGYYEQYV. CDR3 bases: TGTGCCAGCAGTGTTTCGGGGTACTACGAGCAGTACGTC.

This clonotype was picked up many times. The rearrangement uses TRBV20-1 and TRBJ2-1; TRBD2 aligns across 8 bases. V trimming: 7 bases; J trimming: 0 bases; junction bases outside the gene matches: 17. Germline V gene data show CDR1 as DFQATT and CDR2 as SNEGSKA (reference sequence). The CDR3 spans 18 residues. The CDR3 DNA reads TGCAGTGTCAAGAAGGGTAGCGGGGTGGGAAGCTCCTACAATGAGCAGTTCTTC. Protein: CSVKKGSGVGSSYNEQFF.

Of note for this clonotype: Being one base from a much bigger clone, this may be a read error. The chain links TRBV20-1 to TRBJ2-1; D remains ambiguous. V lost 5 bases and J lost 0, with 14 bases in between. The CDR3 has 15 amino acids. Germline assignment: CDR1 DFQATT and CDR2 SNEGSKA (reference sequence). This CDR3 reads CSASTSWSSYNEQFF. The CDR3 nucleotides read TGCAGTGCTTCCACCTCGTGGAGCTCCTACAATGAGCAGTTCTTC.

This clonotype was detected ten times or more. V is TRBV5-1 and J is TRBJ2-7; perhaps D is TRBD1 or TRBD2 (5 bases each). Trimming cost V 1 base and J 7 bases, with 15 bases left between them. The CDR3 length is 14 residues. The germline V gene has CDR1 SGHRS and CDR2 YFSETQ. The CDR3: CASSLSPGTGEQYF. The CDR3, as DNA: TGCGCCAGCAGCTTGTCTCCAGGGACGGGGGAGCAGTACTTC.

This clonotype showed up many times. The chain is built from TRBV12-3 or TRBV12-4 and TRBJ2-2, with 14 bases aligning to TRBD2. J gave up 6 bases and V 7 bases, and 4 bases lay outside the gene matches. This CDR3 has 15 residues. CDR3 residues: CASKGTSGSAGELFF. As DNA, the CDR3 is TGTGCCAGCAAAGGGACTAGCGGGAGTGCCGGGGAGCTGTTTTTT.

In this sample, this clonotype is medium-sized. The chain links TRBV4-2 to TRBJ1-6; D not certain. The CDR3 covers 14 residues. Germline-derived CDR1 and CDR2 are LGHNA and YNFKEQ. Between the trimmed V and J ends, which lost 1 base and 6 bases, there was a span of 7 bases. CDR3 protein: CASSQVGTNSPLHF. Written as DNA, the CDR3 is TGTGCCAGCAGCCAAGTCGGCACTAATTCACCCCTCCACTTT.

This clonotype was counted at least ten times. J is TRBJ2-5 and V is TRBV7-3; D assignment may be TRBD1 or TRBD2 (5 bases each). This CDR3 has 15 residues. The germline gives CDR1 SGHTA, CDR2 FQGTGA. The germline V and J ends were trimmed by 4 bases and 3 bases, with 15 bases remaining between them. The CDR3 here is CASSSPGPKKETQYF. The CDR3 DNA sequence: TGTGCCAGCAGCTCACCGGGACCGAAAAAAGAGACCCAGTACTTC.

In its sample, this clonotype was seen many times. V usage is TRBV28 and J usage is TRBJ1-2; the match to TRBD1 covers 10 bases. Germline assignment: CDR1 MDHEN and CDR2 SYDVKM. This CDR3 region has 17 residues. Unmatched junction bases numbered 11, after V lost 5 bases and J lost 2 bases. The CDR3 is CASSSWTGGFGNYGYTF. The CDR3 nucleotides are TGTGCCAGCAGTAGTTGGACAGGGGGTTTCGGGAACTATGGCTACACCTTC.

By frequency in the sample, this clonotype is large. The chain joins TRBV19 to TRBJ2-2, with TRBD2 matching over 7 bases. V dropped 1 base and J dropped 7; count of bases not matched to a gene: 6. CDR1 is LNHDA, CDR2 SQIVND, per germline (reference sequence). This CDR3 has 15 amino acids. In DNA form, the CDR3 reads TGTGCCAGTAGTATAGGGGGAGGGATCCGCGGGGAGCTGTTTTTT. Encoded protein: CASSIGGGIRGELFF. The full variable domain, with the rest looked up from reference TRBV19 and TRBJ2-2, is DGGITQSPKYLFRKEGQNVTLSCEQNLNHDAMYWYRQDPGQGLRLIYYSQIVNDFQKGDIAEGYSVSREKKESFPLTVTSAQKNPTAFYLCASSIGGGIRGELFFGEGSRLTVL.

This clonotype has a handful of counts. The chain recombines TRBV6-2 or TRBV6-3 with TRBJ1-4, with 9 bases that match TRBD1. Trimming at V came to 6 bases and at J to 8 bases, leaving 4 bases not matched to a gene. CDR3 length: 13 amino acids. Germline V gives CDR1 MNHEY, CDR2 SVGEGT. CDR3 coding DNA: TGTGCCAGCAGCGGGACAGGGAGAGAAAAACTGTTTTTT. Translated: CASSGTGREKLFF.

V usage is TRBV11-2 and J usage is TRBJ2-1; unclear D gene. Trimming removed 5 bases at V and 0 bases at J, with 17 bases between. CDR1 is SGHAT, CDR2 FQNNGV, per germline. This CDR3 comprises 17 residues. CDR3 sequence (DNA): TGTGCCAGCAGCCCAGACTTCATCCTCACCTCCTACAATGAGCAGTTCTTC. Translation: CASSPDFILTSYNEQFF.

The gene calls are TRBV20-1 and TRBJ2-2; weak D call: TRBD2 (5 bases). The V end lost 4 bases, the J end lost 0 bases, and 12 bases lay between the germline ends. CDR1 and CDR2 (germline): DFQATT, SNEGSKA (reference sequence). This CDR3 is built from 15 residues. CDR3 region: CSATTGNPNTGELFF. The CDR3 DNA reads TGCAGTGCTACTACCGGGAACCCGAACACCGGGGAGCTGTTTTTT.

This clonotype counts as medium-sized. J is TRBJ2-1 and V is TRBV7-9; possibly TRBD2 for D (5 bases). The germline CDR1 and CDR2 sequences are SEHNR and FQNEAQ (reference sequence). The CDR3 has 11 residues. Trimming cost V 4 bases and J 8 bases, with 6 bases left between them. CDR3 amino acids: CASSSLDEQFF. Here the CDR3 DNA reads TGTGCCAGCAGCTCACTAGATGAGCAGTTCTTC.

By frequency in the sample, this clonotype is medium-sized (0.01 to 0.1%). The chain links TRBV28 to TRBJ1-2; D perhaps matches TRBD1 (5 bases). The V end lost 7 bases, the J end lost 6 bases, and 15 bases lay between the germline ends. The germline V gene encodes CDR1 MDHEN and CDR2 SYDVKM. The CDR3 has 13 residues. The DNA for the CDR3 is TGTGCCAGCAACCAGGGTAGGAACGATGGCTACACCTTC. Protein: CASNQGRNDGYTF.

This clonotype occurred many times. The chain joins TRBV20-1 to TRBJ2-5; 16 nucleotides line up with TRBD2. V lost 0 bases, J lost 5 bases, and 3 bases stayed unmatched. The germline CDR1 and CDR2 sequences are DFQATT and SNEGSKA (reference sequence). The CDR3 is 16 amino acids. CDR3 amino acids: CSARDPGLAGGETQYF. The CDR3 bases are TGCAGTGCTAGAGACCCGGGACTAGCGGGAGGGGAGACCCAGTACTTC.

This clonotype is medium-sized. V usage is TRBV6-5 and J usage is TRBJ1-1; maybe TRBD1 (5 bases). This CDR3 spans 13 amino acids. V was clipped by 9 bases and J by 4 bases, with 15 bases between them. Germline-derived CDR1 and CDR2 are MNHEY and SVGAGI. CDR3 nucleotides: TGTGCCAGAAAAGAAGGCAGGGCCACTGAAGCTTTCTTT. This gives the protein CARKEGRATEAFF.

This clonotype appeared many times. An end of the junction differs from the germline gene, which may be a read error. The chain couples TRBV6-5 to TRBJ2-3, with 7 bases fitting TRBD2. This CDR3 spans 15 amino acids. Germline CDR1 and CDR2: MNHEY and SVGAGI. The DNA of the CDR3 is TGTGCCAGCAGCAAAAAGCGGGATGGCCCAGATACGCAGTTTTTT. It is translated as CASSKKRDGPDTQFF.